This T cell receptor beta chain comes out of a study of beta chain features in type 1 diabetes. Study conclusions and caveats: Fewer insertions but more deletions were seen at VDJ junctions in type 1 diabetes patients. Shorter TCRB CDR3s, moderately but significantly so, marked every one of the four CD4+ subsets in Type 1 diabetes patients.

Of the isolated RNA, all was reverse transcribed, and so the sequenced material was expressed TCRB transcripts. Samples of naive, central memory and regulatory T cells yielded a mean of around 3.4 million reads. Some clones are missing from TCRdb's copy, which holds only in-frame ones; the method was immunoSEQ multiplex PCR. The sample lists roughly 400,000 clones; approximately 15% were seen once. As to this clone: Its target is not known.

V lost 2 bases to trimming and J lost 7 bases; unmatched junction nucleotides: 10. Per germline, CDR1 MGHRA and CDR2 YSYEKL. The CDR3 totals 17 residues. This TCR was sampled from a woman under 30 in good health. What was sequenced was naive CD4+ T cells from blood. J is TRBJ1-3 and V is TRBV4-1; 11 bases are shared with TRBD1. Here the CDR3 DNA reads TGCGCCAGCAGCCAACCTGGACAGGGGGCTTATCGGAACACCATATATTTT. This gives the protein CASSQPGQGAYRNTIYF.